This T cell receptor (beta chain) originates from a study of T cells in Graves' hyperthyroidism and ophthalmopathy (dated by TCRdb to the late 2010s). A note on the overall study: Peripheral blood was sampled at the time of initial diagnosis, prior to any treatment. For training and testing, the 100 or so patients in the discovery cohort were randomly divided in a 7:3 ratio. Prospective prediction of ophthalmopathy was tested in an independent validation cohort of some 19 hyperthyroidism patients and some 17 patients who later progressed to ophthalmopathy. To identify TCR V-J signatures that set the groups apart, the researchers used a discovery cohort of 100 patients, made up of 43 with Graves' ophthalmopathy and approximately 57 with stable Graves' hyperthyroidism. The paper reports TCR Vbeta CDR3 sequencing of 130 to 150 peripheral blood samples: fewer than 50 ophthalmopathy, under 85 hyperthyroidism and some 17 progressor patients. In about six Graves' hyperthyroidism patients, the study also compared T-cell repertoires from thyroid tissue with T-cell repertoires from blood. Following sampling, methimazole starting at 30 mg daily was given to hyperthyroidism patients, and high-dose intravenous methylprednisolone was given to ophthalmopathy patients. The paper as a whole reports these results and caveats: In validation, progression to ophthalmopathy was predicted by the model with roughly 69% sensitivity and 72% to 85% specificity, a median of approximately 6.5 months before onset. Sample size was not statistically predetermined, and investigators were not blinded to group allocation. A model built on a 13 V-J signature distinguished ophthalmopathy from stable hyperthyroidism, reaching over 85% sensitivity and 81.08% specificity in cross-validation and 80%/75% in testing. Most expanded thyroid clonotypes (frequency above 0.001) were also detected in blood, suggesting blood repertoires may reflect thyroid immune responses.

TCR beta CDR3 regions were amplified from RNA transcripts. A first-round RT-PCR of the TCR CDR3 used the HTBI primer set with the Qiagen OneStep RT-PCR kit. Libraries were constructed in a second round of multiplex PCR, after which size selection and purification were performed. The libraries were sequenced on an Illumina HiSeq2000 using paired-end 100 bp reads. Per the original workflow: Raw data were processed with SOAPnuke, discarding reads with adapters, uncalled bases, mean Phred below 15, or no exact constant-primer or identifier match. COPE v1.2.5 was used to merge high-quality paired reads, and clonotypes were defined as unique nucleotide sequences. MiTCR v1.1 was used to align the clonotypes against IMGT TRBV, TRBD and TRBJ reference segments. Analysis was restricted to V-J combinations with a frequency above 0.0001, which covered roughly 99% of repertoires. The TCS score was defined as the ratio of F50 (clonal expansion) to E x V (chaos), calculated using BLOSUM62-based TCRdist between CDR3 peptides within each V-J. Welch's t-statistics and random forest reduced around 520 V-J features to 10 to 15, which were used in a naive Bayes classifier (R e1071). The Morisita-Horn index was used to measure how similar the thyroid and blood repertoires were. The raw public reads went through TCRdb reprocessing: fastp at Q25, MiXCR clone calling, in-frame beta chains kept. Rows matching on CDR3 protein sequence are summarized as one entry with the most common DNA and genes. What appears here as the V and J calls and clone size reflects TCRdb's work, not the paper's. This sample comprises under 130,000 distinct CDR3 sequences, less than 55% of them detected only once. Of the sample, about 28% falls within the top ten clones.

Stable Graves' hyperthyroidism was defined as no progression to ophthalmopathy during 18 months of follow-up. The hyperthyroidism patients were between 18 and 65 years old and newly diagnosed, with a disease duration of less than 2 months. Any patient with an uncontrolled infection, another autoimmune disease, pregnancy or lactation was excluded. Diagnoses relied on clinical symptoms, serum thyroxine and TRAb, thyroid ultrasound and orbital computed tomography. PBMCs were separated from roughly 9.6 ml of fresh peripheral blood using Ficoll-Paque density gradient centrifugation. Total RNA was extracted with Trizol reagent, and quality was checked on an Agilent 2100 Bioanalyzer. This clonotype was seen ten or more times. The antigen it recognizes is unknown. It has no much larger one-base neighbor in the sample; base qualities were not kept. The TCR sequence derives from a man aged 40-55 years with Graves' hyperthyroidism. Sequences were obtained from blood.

This receptor has the CDR3 CASSYGGYTEAFF. The DNA sequence follows: TGTGCCAGCAGTTATGGGGGATACACTGAAGCTTTCTTT. The chain was built from TRBV6-5 and TRBJ1-1, and possibly TRBD1, on 5 matching bases. The V and J ends are trimmed by 3 bases and 3 bases, leaving 8 bases between them. The CDR3 runs 13 residues from the cysteine to the phenylalanine. Just CDR3 DNA is preserved here, 39 bases in frame from base 1. CDR1 is given as MNHEY and CDR2 as SVGAGI, both from the germline V gene.